This TCR beta chain is from a study of T-cell memory formation after mild COVID-19. Study-wide findings and caveats: Whether day 37 second-wave clones are SARS-CoV-2-specific was not confirmed.

TCRdb ran MiXCR on the 5' RACE reads and lists one entry per CDR3 protein. The repertoire consists of 300,000 to 400,000 distinct CDR3 sequences, with less than 20% occurring once and the leading ten covering about a fifth. A few counts support this clonotype. Its antigen remains unknown. The sample comprised PBMCs or a T cell subset sorted from them (not recorded which). This clonotype was obtained from a man aged 18 to 29 who had mild COVID-19 (a few samples of this study predate the infection). Cell type and time point are not known.

The CDR3 reads CASSFGTVTVYGYTF. The CDR3, as DNA: TGTGCCAGCAGCTTTGGGACAGTAACCGTGTATGGCTACACCTTC. The V call is TRBV7-2, the J call TRBJ1-2; 7 nucleotides agree with TRBD1. V dropped 3 bases and J dropped 5; count of bases not matched to a gene: 9. Germline CDR1 and CDR2: SGHTA and FQGNSA. This CDR3 comprises 15 residues.